This T cell receptor delta chain is drawn from a study of γδ T cells in repeated Plasmodium falciparum infection. Flow sorting of PBMC yielded separate Vgamma9/Vdelta2+ and Vdelta2-negative gammadelta T cell populations for bulk repertoire analysis. This clone turned up a few times. This probably arose from a read error, given a far larger clone one base away. At the DNA level, this CDR3 is encoded by other sequences in the same sample as well. TCRdb reran clone calling via CATT on the multiplex PCR reads. The sample has roughly 86,000 delta-chain clones, approximately 1.4% seen once; the top ten hold around 8.5%. The length of the CDR3 is 19 residues. Germline CDR1 is TSWWSYY and CDR2 is QGS.

This TCR was sampled from a pool of human donors (malaria-infected and uninfected, not separated). The chain carries TRDV1 and TRDJ1, with TRDD3 matching over 7 bases. Sequenced material: gamma-delta T cells from blood. This CDR3 is CALGDIDPIRGDGGDKLIF. The DNA for the CDR3 is TGTGCCCTTGGGGATATCGATCCTATTCGGGGGGATGGAGGCGATAAACTCATCTTT.